One sample yielded the 28 T cell receptor beta chains listed below, sequenced in a study of OX40 agonist ivuxolimab in advanced cancers. Method: immunoSEQ multiplex PCR; TCRdb's copy keeps in-frame clones and lacks some. The sample lists approximately 67,000 clones, 70% to 90% occurring once. The starting material was CD4+ or CD8+ T cells sorted from blood, obtained in a trial of the OX40 agonist ivuxolimab. These TCRs come from an adult with an advanced solid tumor such as melanoma, head and neck, liver or kidney cancer.

In this sample, this clone turned up a few times. This chain joins TRBV5-4 and TRBJ2-3; 8 bases match TRBD1. CDR1 SGHNT and CDR2 YYREEE come from the germline V gene (reference sequence). CDR3 size: 15 residues. V was pared by 4 bases and J by 3 bases, with 7 bases of the junction left unmatched. The chain's CDR3 is CASSPGQAITDTQYF. CDR3 DNA sequence: TGTGCCAGCAGCCCGGGACAGGCTATTACAGATACGCAGTATTTT.

The V gene is TRBV5-1, the J gene TRBJ2-1; TRBD1 matches 10 bases. Germline-derived CDR1 and CDR2 are SGHRS and YFSETQ. The CDR3 length is 14 residues. With V trimmed by 2 bases and J by 8 bases, 4 bases remained unmatched. This chain's CDR3 is CASSFDRGHYEQFF. The DNA of the CDR3 is TGCGCCAGCAGCTTTGACAGGGGGCATTATGAGCAGTTCTTC.

DNA for the CDR3: TGTGCCAGCAGTCTCGGGCGAGCTAACTATGGCTACACCTTC. Its translation is CASSLGRANYGYTF. The chain combines TRBV28 with TRBJ1-2; the D is unclear. This CDR3 spans 14 amino acids. V was cut by 5 bases and J by 0 bases, with 10 bases left in between. CDR1 MDHEN and CDR2 SYDVKM come from the germline V gene.

The chain is built from TRBV11-1 and TRBJ2-7; 12 nucleotides line up with TRBD1. This CDR3 comprises 14 residues. The junction had 4 bases not matched to a gene; V was cut back by 5 bases and J by 5 bases. Germline CDR1 SGHAT, CDR2 FQDESV (reference sequence). CDR3 region: CASSMGTGGHEQYF. The CDR3 DNA follows: TGTGCCAGCAGCATGGGGACAGGGGGCCACGAGCAGTACTTC.

This chain connects TRBV7-2 to TRBJ1-1, with D hard to call. Germline CDR1 SGHTA, CDR2 FQGNSA. The length of the CDR3 is 14 residues. The ends were cut back, 0 bases at V and 2 bases at J, with 7 bases in the middle. DNA for the CDR3: TGTGCCAGCAGCTTAGCGGAGGGAAACACTGAAGCTTTCTTT. This encodes CASSLAEGNTEAFF. Filled out from reference TRBV7-2 and TRBJ1-1, the complete variable domain reads GAGVSQSPSNKVTEKGKDVELRCDPISGHTALYWYRQSLGQGLEFLIYFQGNSAPDKSGLPSDRFSAERTGGSVSTLTIQRTQQEDSAVYLCASSLAEGNTEAFFGQGTRLTVV.

The table lists this clone with a few counts. The chain carries TRBV19 and TRBJ2-7, with D perhaps TRBD1 (5 bases). Trimming took 10 bases from V and 4 from J, leaving 17 bases between them. Germline V gene data show CDR1 as LNHDA and CDR2 as SQIVND (reference sequence). This CDR3 is built from 13 residues. In DNA, the CDR3 is TGTGCCACAAGGGGTAGGGGCCCGTACGAGCAGTACTTC. It specifies CATRGRGPYEQYF.

The gene calls are TRBV18 and TRBJ1-5; D ambiguous. V lost 2 bases to trimming and J lost 10 bases, with 12 bases between them. CDR3 length: 13 amino acids. The germline V gene has CDR1 KGHSH and CDR2 LQKENI. This chain's CDR3 is CASSPEQNSPQHF. The CDR3 DNA reads as TGTGCCAGCTCACCAGAGCAAAACTCCCCCCAGCATTTT.

The chain is built from TRBV7-2 and TRBJ2-3; D unclear. The germline V and J ends were trimmed by 4 bases and 3 bases, with 8 bases remaining between them. CDR1 is SGHTA, CDR2 FQGNSA, per germline. This CDR3 spans 13 amino acids. The CDR3 loop is CASSYGVTDTQYF. The CDR3 DNA reads as TGTGCCAGCAGCTATGGGGTAACAGATACGCAGTATTTT. The full variable domain, with the rest looked up from reference TRBV7-2 and TRBJ2-3, is GAGVSQSPSNKVTEKGKDVELRCDPISGHTALYWYRQSLGQGLEFLIYFQGNSAPDKSGLPSDRFSAERTGGSVSTLTIQRTQQEDSAVYLCASSYGVTDTQYFGPGTRLTVL.

The V call is TRBV27, the J call TRBJ2-1, with D tentatively TRBD2 (5 bases). CDR3 length equals 13 residues. Per germline, CDR1 MNHEY and CDR2 SMNVEV (reference sequence). V lost 0 bases and J 6 bases, leaving 6 bases between the germline ends. CDR3 nucleotides: TGTGCCAGCAGTTTATCGAGGGCCAATGAGCAGTTCTTC. Encoded protein: CASSLSRANEQFF.

The V gene is TRBV19, the J gene TRBJ1-5, with 7 bases matching TRBD1. J was trimmed by 5 bases and V by 7 bases; bases with no gene match: 5. The CDR3 is 13 residues long. Germline V lookup: CDR1 LNHDA, CDR2 SQIVND (reference sequence). This CDR3 reads CASTGTDYQPQHF. The DNA of the CDR3 is TGTGCCAGTACTGGGACAGACTATCAGCCCCAGCATTTT. Together with reference TRBV19 and TRBJ1-5, the CDR3 gives the full variable domain: DGGITQSPKYLFRKEGQNVTLSCEQNLNHDAMYWYRQDPGQGLRLIYYSQIVNDFQKGDIAEGYSVSREKKESFPLTVTSAQKNPTAFYLCASTGTDYQPQHFGDGTRLSIL.

This CDR3 reads CASSRDRGGDNEQFF. Here the CDR3 DNA reads TGTGCCAGCAGTCGCGACAGGGGAGGAGACAATGAGCAGTTCTTC. The J gene is TRBJ2-1, the V gene TRBV2; 8 positions agree with TRBD1. V lost 5 bases, J lost 5 bases, and 8 bases stayed unmatched. CDR1 and CDR2 from the germline V gene are SNHLY and FYNNEI. The CDR3 has 15 residues. Full variable domain (remainder filled in from reference TRBV2 and TRBJ2-1): EPEVTQTPSHQVTQMGQEVILRCVPISNHLYFYWYRQILGQKVEFLVSFYNNEISEKSEIFDDQFSVERPDGSNFTLKIRSTKLEDSAMYFCASSRDRGGDNEQFFGPGTRLTVL.

The J gene is TRBJ2-7, the V gene TRBV6-6; 14 bases are a match to TRBD2. The V gene's germline CDR1 is MNHNY and CDR2 SVGAGI (reference sequence). The junction had 1 base not matched to a gene; V was cut back by 5 bases and J by 1 base. The CDR3 has 15 residues. DNA for the CDR3: TGTGCCAGCAGTGGACTAGCGGGGGGTTCCTACGAGCAGTACGTC. Residues: CASSGLAGGSYEQYV.

This chain links TRBV6-5 with TRBJ2-5, with D hard to call. Trimming removed 0 bases at V and 0 bases at J, with 2 bases between. Germline lookup yields CDR1 MNHEY and CDR2 SVGAGI. The CDR3 totals 13 residues. CDR3 coding DNA: TGTGCCAGCAGTTACTCGGACCAAGAGACCCAGTACTTC. This sequence encodes CASSYSDQETQYF.

This clone showed up just a few times. In DNA form, the CDR3 reads TGTGCCAGCAGTGAGCCCGGGCGGGAGACCCAGTACTTC. This codes for CASSEPGRETQYF. This chain connects TRBV6-1 to TRBJ2-5; D remains unclear. This CDR3 contains 13 residues. The germline CDR1 and CDR2 sequences are MNHNS and SASEGT. V lost 3 bases and J lost 5, with 10 bases in between.

The chain has TRBV7-9 and TRBJ2-7; TRBD2 matches at 8 bases. Germline V lookup: CDR1 SEHNR, CDR2 FQNEAQ (reference sequence). This CDR3 is 15 amino acids long. V shed 3 bases, J shed 5 bases, and the junction held 9 bases outside the gene matches. For the CDR3, the DNA is TGTGCCAGCAGCTTTTACGGTGCGGGAGGCCACGAGCAGTACTTC. This sequence encodes CASSFYGAGGHEQYF.

This clone was found a few times. The chain uses TRBV7-3 and TRBJ1-2, with a weak D call TRBD1 (6 bases). Trimming removed 5 bases from V and 2 bases from J, with 9 bases in between. The CDR3 is made up of 13 amino acids. Per germline, CDR1 SGHTA and CDR2 FQGTGA. The CDR3 DNA follows: TGTGCCAGCAGCCCCGGACAGAACTATGGCTACACCTTC. It specifies CASSPGQNYGYTF.

This chain joins TRBV4-2 and TRBJ1-5; D unclear. Germline V gene sequence: CDR1 LGHNA, CDR2 YNFKEQ. The CDR3 is made up of 13 amino acids. V gave up 0 bases and J gave up 4 bases, with 4 bases separating them. The CDR3 region has the DNA TGTGCCAGCAGCCAAGATCGGAATCAGCCCCAGCATTTT. Its translation is CASSQDRNQPQHF.

The V call is TRBV30, the J call TRBJ1-6; D uncertain. Germline V CDR1 and CDR2: GTSNPN, SVGIG (reference sequence). Trimming removed 3 bases from V and 14 bases from J, with 11 bases in between. This CDR3 contains 11 residues. DNA of the CDR3: TGTGCCTGGAGCCGCAGTCAAGCCCTCCACTTT. This sequence encodes CAWSRSQALHF. Using reference TRBV30 and TRBJ1-6 for the parts outside the CDR3, the full variable domain is SQTIHQWPATLVQPVGSPLSLECTVEGTSNPNLYWYRQAAGRGLQLLFYSVGIGQISSEVPQNLSASRPQDRQFILSSKKLLLSDSGFYLCAWSRSQALHFGNGTRLTVT.

V gene TRBV19 combines with J gene TRBJ1-5; D is unclear. The V gene's germline CDR1 is LNHDA and CDR2 SQIVND (reference sequence). V lost 6 bases and J 0 bases, leaving 12 bases between the germline ends. The CDR3 is made up of 15 amino acids. This chain's CDR3 is CASSGHFSSNQPQHF. Here the CDR3 DNA reads TGTGCCAGTAGCGGGCACTTCTCTAGCAATCAGCCCCAGCATTTT.

DNA of the CDR3: TGTGCCAGCAGCCCTTCTTTACCTGGACAGGGGAGCTATGGCTACACCTTC. Protein: CASSPSLPGQGSYGYTF. The chain joins TRBV5-4 to TRBJ1-2; the match to TRBD1 covers 9 bases. V gave up 4 bases and J gave up 4 bases; unmatched junction bases: 14. The CDR3 is 17 amino acids. Germline CDR1 reads SGHNT; CDR2 reads YYREEE (reference sequence).

This clone showed up just a few times. The chain recombines TRBV5-1 with TRBJ2-5; the D is unclear. The CDR3 extends over 11 amino acids. V dropped 3 bases and J dropped 4 bases, with 4 bases sitting between them. Germline V lookup: CDR1 SGHRS, CDR2 YFSETQ. CDR3 in DNA: TGCGCCAGCAGCTATCTAGAGACCCAGTACTTC. Translation: CASSYLETQYF. The full variable domain, completed using reference TRBV5-1 and TRBJ2-5, is KAGVTQTPRYLIKTRGQQVTLSCSPISGHRSVSWYQQTPGQGLQFLFEYFSETQRNKGNFPGRFSGRQFSNSRSEMNVSTLELGDSALYLCASSYLETQYFGPGTRLLVL.

CDR3 protein: CASSPLGGARPYEQYF. The CDR3 nucleotides are TGTGCCAGCTCCCCCCTGGGGGGGGCTCGACCCTACGAGCAGTACTTC. V and J are TRBV27 and TRBJ2-7; maybe TRBD2 (7 bases). Trimming stripped 8 bases from V and 2 bases from J, with 22 bases between. Per the germline V gene, CDR1 is MNHEY and CDR2 is SMNVEV (reference sequence). This CDR3 is built from 16 residues.

J is TRBJ1-1 and V is TRBV28, with D possibly being TRBD1 (5 bases). Trimming pared 5 bases from V and 5 bases from J, leaving 9 bases between. This CDR3 spans 12 amino acids. The germline V gene has CDR1 MDHEN and CDR2 SYDVKM. The CDR3 region has the DNA TGTGCCAGCAGTGCCAGGGTAACTGAAGCTTTCTTT. Its translation is CASSARVTEAFF.

The V and J genes are TRBV29-1 and TRBJ1-1, with TRBD1 as a possible D gene (6 bases). This CDR3 comprises 20 residues. Trimming removed 0 bases at V and 5 bases at J, with 31 bases between. Germline assignment: CDR1 SQVTM and CDR2 ANQGSEA. CDR3 DNA: TGCAGCGTTGAAGATGGCCCCCGGGACATACACTGGGAGGGGAAAACTGAAGCTTTCTTT. It specifies CSVEDGPRDIHWEGKTEAFF.

The chain uses TRBV19 and TRBJ2-2, with 9 bases lining up with TRBD2. This CDR3 spans 16 amino acids. V was pared by 7 bases and J by 7 bases, with 13 bases of the junction left unmatched. CDR1 is LNHDA, CDR2 SQIVND, per germline (reference sequence). The DNA of the CDR3 is TGTGCCAGTACCGTCTATAGCGGGGGAGAAATCGGGGAGCTGTTTTTT. Amino acids: CASTVYSGGEIGELFF.

A single count supports this clone. The junction and the germline gene differ at one end; a read error may be behind it. CDR3 region: CASGLDWAASYEQYF. In DNA, the CDR3 is TGTGCCAGCGGCTTAGATTGGGCGGCATCCTACGAGCAGTACTTC. This chain joins TRBV11-2 and TRBJ2-7; D call uncertain. This CDR3 is 15 amino acids long. In germline, CDR1 is SGHAT, CDR2 FQNNGV.

Here the CDR3 reads CASSPTRVAGANVLTF. The CDR3 DNA sequence: TGTGCCAGCTCACCAACCAGGGTGGCTGGGGCCAACGTCCTGACTTTC. The chain recombines TRBV18 with TRBJ2-6, with a weak D call TRBD1 (5 bases). CDR1 is KGHSH and CDR2 is LQKENI in the germline V gene. V gave up 2 bases and J gave up 2 bases, with 10 bases separating them. This CDR3 has 16 residues. Full variable domain (rest looked up from reference TRBV18 and TRBJ2-6): NAGVMQNPRHLVRRRGQEARLRCSPMKGHSHVYWYRQLPEEGLKFMVYLQKENIIDESGMPKERFSAEFPKEGPSILRIQQVVRGDSAAYFCASSPTRVAGANVLTFGAGSRLTVL.

The rearrangement uses TRBV6-1 and TRBJ1-1; D is perhaps TRBD1 (5 bases). The CDR3 spans 16 residues. Germline V gene lookup returns CDR1 MNHNS and CDR2 SASEGT. Trimming took 0 bases from V and 8 from J, leaving 19 bases between them. The CDR3 loop is CASSEALGRPGKEAFF. The CDR3 nucleotides read TGTGCCAGCAGTGAAGCGCTGGGTAGGCCAGGGAAAGAAGCTTTCTTT.